This T cell receptor beta chain was recovered during a study of CD8 T cells in Susac syndrome (dated by TCRdb to about 2019). Describing the broader study: The study used repertoire sequencing to test whether antigen drove CD8+ T cell activation and differentiation in Susac syndrome. Clonality of the CD8+ T cell repertoire was compared between about a dozen healthy donors, roughly 14 Susac syndrome patients and about 15 multiple sclerosis patients. Study-level results and caveats: The number of individuals in the TCR sequencing and HLA analysis was recognized as being relatively small.

Peripheral blood CD8+ and CD4+ T cells from healthy donors, Susac syndrome patients and multiple sclerosis patients were profiled using high-throughput TCR beta sequencing. The multiple sclerosis controls were treatment-naive patients who had stable or active relapsing-remitting disease and met the revised McDonald criteria. CD8+ TEMRA cells were enriched by FACS, while bulk CD8+ and CD4+ T cells were purified by magnetic negative isolation. Blood was collected in EDTA tubes and processed within 24 hours, with PBMCs isolated through density gradient centrifugation. PBMCs intended for TCR sequencing were frozen in liquid nitrogen and were later thawed in a 37 degrees C water bath. The sorted or isolated CD4+, CD8+ and CD8+ TEMRA cells reached a purity of at least 90%. Comments on this clonotype: The antigen this receptor binds is unknown. Base-call qualities are not available, and no considerably larger clone is one nucleotide away.

RNA was extracted using the RNeasy kit, and about 0.45 to 1 ug of the RNA was reverse transcribed with random hexamers. TCR beta CDR3 regions were amplified with the immunoSEQ multiplex PCR assay covering 54 Vbeta and 13 Jbeta segments. To correct PCR amplification bias, a synthetic template baseline was used for both primer optimization and computational correction. The authors' analysis ran thus. Only productive sequences were kept, with reads annotated to V, D and J genes according to IMGT and analyzed in immunoSEQ Analyzer. Clonality was calculated as one minus the Shannon entropy normalized by log2 of the number of productive unique sequences. Public and private clones were assessed among the 100 most prevalent clones of each patient and control. A clone was defined as Susac-specific if it was absent from the healthy and MS cohorts, from roughly 980 published viral clones and from other ImmuneACCESS disease sequences. TCRdb trimmed the raw reads at Q25, called clones with MiXCR and kept productive beta chains. CDR3 protein sequences are deduplicated, and each keeps its most common genes and DNA. It is TCRdb's table, rather than the study itself, that gives the V and J calls and clone size. The sample profile shows around 270,000 distinct CDR3 sequences; 85% of them were found once. The leading ten clones occupy around 0.22% of the sample.

The CDR3 holds 11 amino acids from the cysteine to the phenylalanine. The only DNA kept is the CDR3, 33 bases in frame from the first base. The V and J ends are trimmed by 3 bases and 9 bases, leaving 9 bases between them. CDR1 and CDR2, per the germline V gene, are MDHEN and SYDVKM. This receptor was identified in a human donor with multiple sclerosis. The specimen was CD8+ T cells from PBMCs. The chain uses TRBV28 and TRBJ2-7, with no confident D gene call. The CDR3 corresponds to CASSFGRMQYF. The sequenced DNA is TGTGCCAGCAGTTTTGGCAGGATGCAGTACTTC.